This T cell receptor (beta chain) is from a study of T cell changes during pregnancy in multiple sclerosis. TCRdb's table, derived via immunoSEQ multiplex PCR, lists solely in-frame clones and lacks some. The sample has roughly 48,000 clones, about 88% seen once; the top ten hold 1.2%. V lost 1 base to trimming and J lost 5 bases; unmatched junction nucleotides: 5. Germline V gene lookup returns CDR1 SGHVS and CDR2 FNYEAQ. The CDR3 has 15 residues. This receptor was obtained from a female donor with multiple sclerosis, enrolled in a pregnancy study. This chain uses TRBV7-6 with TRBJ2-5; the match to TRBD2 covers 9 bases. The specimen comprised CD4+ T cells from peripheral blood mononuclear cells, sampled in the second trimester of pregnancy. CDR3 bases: TGTGCCAGCAGCTTAGTAGCGGGAGTTTCGGAGACCCAGTACTTC. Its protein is CASSLVAGVSETQYF. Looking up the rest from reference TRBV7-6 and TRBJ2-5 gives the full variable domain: GAGVSQSPRYKVTKRGQDVALRCDPISGHVSLYWYRQALGQGPEFLTYFNYEAQQDKSGLPNDRFSAERPEGSISTLTIQRTEQRDSAMYRCASSLVAGVSETQYFGPGTRLLVL.